The 8 T cell receptor beta chains given below trace back to one sample, sequenced in a study of blood T cell repertoires in COVID-19. Clones were sequenced by immunoSEQ multiplex PCR, and TCRdb holds only the in-frame ones, with some missing. The sample holds over 200,000 clones, roughly 91% seen once. Sequencing was performed on peripheral blood. The receptor source for this set is a woman aged 40 to 50 who had recovered from COVID-19.

This rearrangement joins TRBV11-1 to TRBJ2-5, with 8 nucleotides matching TRBD2. Trimming removed 5 bases from V and 5 bases from J; junction bases left unmatched: 4. The CDR3 consists of 13 residues. Looked up from germline, CDR1 is SGHAT and CDR2 is FQDESV (reference sequence). The CDR3 nucleotides read TGTGCCAGCAGCCCCCCGGGGGGGGAGACCCAGTACTTC. Amino acids: CASSPPGGETQYF.

This clone was seen only once. This specimen includes other DNA sequences encoding the same CDR3. The chain has TRBV30 and TRBJ2-5; D gene ambiguous. Trimming stripped 5 bases from V and 5 bases from J, with 12 bases between. CDR3 length equals 12 residues. CDR1 GTSNPN and CDR2 SVGIG come from the germline V gene (reference sequence). The CDR3 bases are TGTGCCTGGTCCGGCGGTGGTGAGACCCAGTACTTC. This gives the protein CAWSGGGETQYF.

The chain uses TRBV24-1 and TRBJ2-2, with 9 positions matching TRBD1. CDR1 and CDR2 (germline): KGHDR, SFDVKD. Trimming took 3 bases from V and 6 from J; bases not matched to a gene: 16. The CDR3 is made up of 19 amino acids. This CDR3 reads CATSDRTGAPGVGAGELFF. DNA for the CDR3: TGTGCCACCAGTGATAGGACAGGGGCCCCAGGGGTGGGGGCCGGGGAGCTGTTTTTT.

This clone came up a few times. CDR3 DNA: TGCGCCAGCAGCCAAGATCCCCGGTCCTATGGCTACACCTTC. Translation: CASSQDPRSYGYTF. The J gene is TRBJ1-2, the V gene TRBV4-3, with unresolved D. Between the trimmed V and J ends, which lost 0 bases and 4 bases, there was a span of 9 bases. There are 14 residues in the CDR3. Germline-derived CDR1 and CDR2 are LGHNA and YSLEER.

The rearrangement links TRBV7-8 to TRBJ1-5; a weak D match, TRBD1 (6 bases). The CDR3 extends over 15 amino acids. In germline, CDR1 is SGHVS, CDR2 FQNEAQ. The V end lost 1 base, the J end lost 9 bases, and 16 bases lay between the germline ends. The CDR3 nucleotides are TGTGCCAGCAGCTTAGTATCAGGGGAGAGGGCGCCCCAGCATTTT. Encoded protein: CASSLVSGERAPQHF.

This chain joins TRBV10-3 and TRBJ1-6, with D tentatively TRBD1 (6 bases). In germline, CDR1 is ENHRY, CDR2 SYGVKD. The V and J ends lost 6 bases and 7 bases respectively, with 13 bases between them. The CDR3 is 14 amino acids. The CDR3 DNA is TGTGCCATCAGGGGGGGGGCACCCAATTCACCCCTCCACTTT. It is translated as CAIRGGAPNSPLHF.

The V and J genes are TRBV5-1 and TRBJ2-2; the D gene is possibly TRBD1 (6 bases). Germline assignment: CDR1 SGHRS and CDR2 YFSETQ. This CDR3 has 16 residues. Trimming pared 1 base from V and 7 bases from J, leaving 17 bases between. The CDR3 spells CASSLSGHRDGGELFF. Here the CDR3 DNA reads TGCGCCAGCAGCTTGTCGGGACATCGCGACGGCGGGGAGCTGTTTTTT.

The CDR3 spells CASSYGSKGAEQYF. In DNA, the CDR3 is TGTGCCAGCAGTTACGGTTCTAAAGGGGCCGAGCAGTACTTC. V is TRBV6-2 or TRBV6-3 and J is TRBJ2-7; D may be TRBD1 (5 bases). The V gene lost 2 bases and the J gene lost 6 bases, with 14 bases spanning the gap. This CDR3 spans 14 amino acids. Germline CDR1 and CDR2: MNHEY and SVGEGT.